Listed below are T cell receptor beta chains from one sample, sequenced in a study of shared clonotypes between healthy human individuals. Clones were read by immunoSEQ multiplex PCR, and TCRdb kept only the in-frame ones, dropping some. This table has approximately 600,000 clones, around 95% appearing once. Sequencing was carried out using naive CD8+ T cells sorted from blood. The origin of the receptors is a woman in her twenties or thirties in good health. Each CDR3 is given with its conserved first and last residue. The order of the fields is CDR3 length, J gene, clone size, V gene, D gene, CDR3 DNA, CDR3 protein. The D gene is left open where the match is weak. Clone size appears in some rows only: once, few, many, or a class for an expanded clone.

cdr3_length: 15
j_call: TRBJ2-5
clone_size: .
v_call: TRBV7-9
d_call: TRBD2
cdr3_nt: TGTGCCAGCAGCTTATGGCGGGAGGGAGGAGAGACCCAGTACTTC
cdr3_aa: CASSLWREGGETQYF

cdr3_length: 16
j_call: TRBJ2-7
clone_size: .
v_call: TRBV11-2
d_call: .
cdr3_nt: TGTGCCAGCAGCTTACCCGGACACCTGCTACCATACGAGCAGTACTTC
cdr3_aa: CASSLPGHLLPYEQYF

cdr3_length: 17
j_call: TRBJ2-1
clone_size: once
v_call: TRBV5-1
d_call: .
cdr3_nt: TGCGCCAGCAGCTTGGGTCCAGCGGGTGAGGACTACAATGAGCAGTTCTTC
cdr3_aa: CASSLGPAGEDYNEQFF

cdr3_length: 15
j_call: TRBJ2-1
clone_size: .
v_call: TRBV27
d_call: TRBD1
cdr3_nt: TGTGCCAGCAGTTCCGGGACAGAACCTTACAATGAGCAGTTCTTC
cdr3_aa: CASSSGTEPYNEQFF

cdr3_length: 13
j_call: TRBJ2-7
clone_size: once
v_call: TRBV11-2
d_call: .
cdr3_nt: TGTGCCAGCAGCGAGGGACATAAGTACGAGCAGTACTTC
cdr3_aa: CASSEGHKYEQYF

cdr3_length: 13
j_call: TRBJ2-7
clone_size: .
v_call: TRBV2
d_call: .
cdr3_nt: TGTGCCATCTCGAGAACAAAGTTGTACGAGCAGTACTTC
cdr3_aa: CAISRTKLYEQYF

cdr3_length: 15
j_call: TRBJ2-7
clone_size: .
v_call: TRBV28
d_call: TRBD2
cdr3_nt: TGTGCCAGCACCGACCGGGCGGGAGGGGCCTACGAGCAGTACTTC
cdr3_aa: CASTDRAGGAYEQYF

cdr3_length: 15
j_call: TRBJ2-7
clone_size: .
v_call: TRBV9
d_call: .
cdr3_nt: TGTGCCAGCAGCGTAGGGGATAGCGGAGTTTACGAGCAGTACTTC
cdr3_aa: CASSVGDSGVYEQYF

cdr3_length: 13
j_call: TRBJ1-2
clone_size: once
v_call: TRBV28
d_call: .
cdr3_nt: TGTGCCAGCAGTTTAGGGTCGGGCTATGGCTACACCTTC
cdr3_aa: CASSLGSGYGYTF

cdr3_length: 15
j_call: TRBJ2-7
clone_size: once
v_call: TRBV28
d_call: TRBD2
cdr3_nt: TGTGCCAGCAGTTACCTACTAGCGGGAGGTCGGGAGCAGTACTTC
cdr3_aa: CASSYLLAGGREQYF

cdr3_length: 13
j_call: TRBJ1-2
clone_size: .
v_call: TRBV6-6
d_call: .
cdr3_nt: TGTGCCAGCTCCCAGGGGCGATACTATGGCTACACCTTC
cdr3_aa: CASSQGRYYGYTF

cdr3_length: 15
j_call: TRBJ2-7
clone_size: .
v_call: TRBV11-2
d_call: .
cdr3_nt: TGTGCCAGCAGCTTAAGGGACTTCCACTCCTACGAGCAGTACTTC
cdr3_aa: CASSLRDFHSYEQYF

cdr3_length: 15
j_call: TRBJ2-1
clone_size: .
v_call: TRBV12-5
d_call: TRBD1
cdr3_nt: TGTGCTAGTGGTTTAGGACAGGGGCGTTACAATGAGCAGTTCTTC
cdr3_aa: CASGLGQGRYNEQFF

cdr3_length: 16
j_call: TRBJ2-3
clone_size: .
v_call: TRBV25-1
d_call: .
cdr3_nt: TGTGCCAGCGCTCCCTCTCCGGGACTTCACACAGATACGCAGTATTTT
cdr3_aa: CASAPSPGLHTDTQYF

cdr3_length: 15
j_call: TRBJ2-3
clone_size: .
v_call: TRBV27
d_call: TRBD2
cdr3_nt: TGTGCCAGCAGTTTGTCTCTAGCGGGCACAGATACGCAGTATTTT
cdr3_aa: CASSLSLAGTDTQYF

cdr3_length: 14
j_call: TRBJ2-7
clone_size: .
v_call: TRBV27
d_call: TRBD2
cdr3_nt: TGTGCCAGCAGTCCGGGACTAGCGGGAGAAGAGCAGTACTTC
cdr3_aa: CASSPGLAGEEQYF

cdr3_length: 15
j_call: TRBJ2-7
clone_size: .
v_call: TRBV4-2
d_call: TRBD2
cdr3_nt: TGTGCCAGCAGCCAGGCGGGACTAGCGGGCTACGAGCAGTACTTC
cdr3_aa: CASSQAGLAGYEQYF

cdr3_length: 15
j_call: TRBJ2-2
clone_size: .
v_call: TRBV19
d_call: TRBD1
cdr3_nt: TGTGCCAGTAGTACCCCCACAGGGGCTGCCGGGGAGCTGTTTTTT
cdr3_aa: CASSTPTGAAGELFF

cdr3_length: 13
j_call: TRBJ2-7
clone_size: .
v_call: TRBV11-3
d_call: .
cdr3_nt: TGTGCCAGCAGCTTCGGCACCCTCGGCGAGCAGTACTTC
cdr3_aa: CASSFGTLGEQYF

cdr3_length: 14
j_call: TRBJ1-2
clone_size: .
v_call: TRBV28
d_call: .
cdr3_nt: TGTGCCAGCAGTTTAAACAGGGATCCCTATGGCTACACCTTC
cdr3_aa: CASSLNRDPYGYTF

cdr3_length: 14
j_call: TRBJ2-1
clone_size: .
v_call: TRBV2
d_call: .
cdr3_nt: TGTGCCAGCAGTGAACGGCCAGATAGCAATGAGCAGTTCTTC
cdr3_aa: CASSERPDSNEQFF

cdr3_length: 12
j_call: TRBJ2-7
clone_size: .
v_call: TRBV19
d_call: .
cdr3_nt: TGTGCCAGCCTGGATTTAACCTACGAGCAGTACTTC
cdr3_aa: CASLDLTYEQYF

cdr3_length: 15
j_call: TRBJ1-2
clone_size: .
v_call: TRBV6-5
d_call: .
cdr3_nt: TGTGCCAGCAGTTACTCTGGGACCGTCCTGTATGGCTACACCTTC
cdr3_aa: CASSYSGTVLYGYTF

cdr3_length: 15
j_call: TRBJ1-1
clone_size: .
v_call: TRBV5-6
d_call: .
cdr3_nt: TGTGCCAGCAGCTTGGACAGCAACATGAACACTGAAGCTTTCTTT
cdr3_aa: CASSLDSNMNTEAFF

cdr3_length: 12
j_call: TRBJ2-5
clone_size: .
v_call: TRBV6-1
d_call: .
cdr3_nt: TGTGCCAGCAGTGACCGGGAAGAGACCCAGTACTTC
cdr3_aa: CASSDREETQYF

cdr3_length: 16
j_call: TRBJ2-1
clone_size: .
v_call: TRBV9
d_call: TRBD2
cdr3_nt: TGTGCCAGCGCACACAAAAAAACCGGGACTAGCAATGAGCAGTTCTTC
cdr3_aa: CASAHKKTGTSNEQFF

cdr3_length: 17
j_call: TRBJ2-4
clone_size: .
v_call: TRBV27
d_call: TRBD2
cdr3_nt: TGTGCCAGCAGGGGACTAGCGGGAGGCCTAGCCAAAAACATTCAGTACTTC
cdr3_aa: CASRGLAGGLAKNIQYF

cdr3_length: 16
j_call: TRBJ1-5
clone_size: .
v_call: TRBV7-2
d_call: .
cdr3_nt: TGTGCCAGCAGCTTATTGGGACGGGGGGGTTATCAGCCCCAGCATTTT
cdr3_aa: CASSLLGRGGYQPQHF

cdr3_length: 15
j_call: TRBJ2-7
clone_size: .
v_call: TRBV13
d_call: .
cdr3_nt: TGTGCCAGCAGCCCAGACGGGGGAAGCTTCTACGAGCAGTACTTC
cdr3_aa: CASSPDGGSFYEQYF

cdr3_length: 13
j_call: TRBJ1-2
clone_size: .
v_call: TRBV29-1
d_call: .
cdr3_nt: TGCAGCACGGACCGCGGACCAAACTATGGCTACACCTTC
cdr3_aa: CSTDRGPNYGYTF

cdr3_length: 15
j_call: TRBJ2-2
clone_size: .
v_call: TRBV6-6
d_call: .
cdr3_nt: TGTGCCAGCAGTTACTCGGGAGAAGGGACCGGGGAGCTGTTTTTT
cdr3_aa: CASSYSGEGTGELFF

cdr3_length: 14
j_call: TRBJ1-1
clone_size: .
v_call: TRBV28
d_call: .
cdr3_nt: TGTGCCAGCATCCCTCCCCGGGGGGACACTGAAGCTTTCTTT
cdr3_aa: CASIPPRGDTEAFF

cdr3_length: 18
j_call: TRBJ2-7
clone_size: .
v_call: TRBV10-1
d_call: TRBD2
cdr3_nt: TGCGCCAGATCTCTTACTAGCGGGGTCGGGGGAGGCTCCTACGAGCAGTACTTC
cdr3_aa: CARSLTSGVGGGSYEQYF

cdr3_length: 13
j_call: TRBJ2-7
clone_size: once
v_call: TRBV27
d_call: .
cdr3_nt: TGTGCCAGCCAGTCGACAGTCTCCTACGAGCAGTACTTC
cdr3_aa: CASQSTVSYEQYF

cdr3_length: 15
j_call: TRBJ1-2
clone_size: .
v_call: TRBV5-6
d_call: .
cdr3_nt: TGTGCCAGCAGCTTGAGAGGTCAGGCCAACTATGGCTACACCTTC
cdr3_aa: CASSLRGQANYGYTF

cdr3_length: 14
j_call: TRBJ2-7
clone_size: .
v_call: TRBV19
d_call: TRBD1
cdr3_nt: TGTGCCAGTAGTAACTCTGAGGACAGGTACGAGCAGTACTTC
cdr3_aa: CASSNSEDRYEQYF

cdr3_length: 14
j_call: TRBJ2-3
clone_size: .
v_call: TRBV28
d_call: .
cdr3_nt: TGTGCCAGCAGTTTCGGCCAAATCACAGATACGCAGTATTTT
cdr3_aa: CASSFGQITDTQYF

cdr3_length: 13
j_call: TRBJ2-5
clone_size: .
v_call: TRBV28
d_call: .
cdr3_nt: TGTGCCAGCAGTTCCTTGAACCAAGAGACCCAGTACTTC
cdr3_aa: CASSSLNQETQYF

cdr3_length: 14
j_call: TRBJ1-1
clone_size: .
v_call: TRBV19
d_call: .
cdr3_nt: TGTGCCAGTAGTATAGATGGGGGGAACACTGAAGCTTTCTTT
cdr3_aa: CASSIDGGNTEAFF

cdr3_length: 13
j_call: TRBJ2-7
clone_size: .
v_call: TRBV6-1
d_call: .
cdr3_nt: TGTGCATCGTTAGAGGTCAACTCCTACGAGCAGTACTTC
cdr3_aa: CASLEVNSYEQYF

cdr3_length: 16
j_call: TRBJ2-7
clone_size: few
v_call: TRBV7-9
d_call: TRBD2
cdr3_nt: TGTGCCAGCAGCTCGACTAGCGGGAGCCTATTGGGCGAGCAGTACTTC
cdr3_aa: CASSSTSGSLLGEQYF

cdr3_length: 14
j_call: TRBJ2-7
clone_size: .
v_call: TRBV2
d_call: TRBD2
cdr3_nt: TGTGCCAGCTTCCCTAGCGGGAGCCCCGGAGAGCAGTACTTC
cdr3_aa: CASFPSGSPGEQYF

cdr3_length: 13
j_call: TRBJ2-6
clone_size: .
v_call: TRBV9
d_call: .
cdr3_nt: TGTGCCAGCAGTCCCTCTGGGGCCAACGTCCTGACTTTC
cdr3_aa: CASSPSGANVLTF

cdr3_length: 12
j_call: TRBJ1-1
clone_size: .
v_call: TRBV29-1
d_call: .
cdr3_nt: TGCAGCGTGGCTACCATGAACACTGAAGCTTTCTTT
cdr3_aa: CSVATMNTEAFF

cdr3_length: 17
j_call: TRBJ2-1
clone_size: .
v_call: TRBV6-1
d_call: TRBD2
cdr3_nt: TGTGCCAGCAGTGAAGCCAGACTAGCGGCCATCTACAATGAGCAGTTCTTC
cdr3_aa: CASSEARLAAIYNEQFF

cdr3_length: 15
j_call: TRBJ2-1
clone_size: .
v_call: TRBV7-6
d_call: .
cdr3_nt: TGTGCCAGCAGCTCACGTGGGATACCCTACAATGAGCAGTTCTTC
cdr3_aa: CASSSRGIPYNEQFF

cdr3_length: 16
j_call: TRBJ1-2
clone_size: .
v_call: TRBV4-1
d_call: TRBD1
cdr3_nt: TGCGCCAGCAGATCCGGGACAGAGAATCCTACCTATGGCTACACCTTC
cdr3_aa: CASRSGTENPTYGYTF